The clone carrying this T cell receptor (beta chain) was counted between two and nine times. Its specificity is not known. This specimen comes from a study of cytomegalovirus exposure and HLA in healthy donors. The PCR used 60 Vbeta and 13 Jbeta primers. TCRdb's table, derived via immunoSEQ multiplex PCR, lists solely in-frame clones and lacks some. The sample yields 200,000 or so clones, roughly 84% seen once. Study-level findings and limits: Several V segments, TRBV6-2 and TRBV6-3 among them, could not be told apart and were dropped. TCR beta sequences reportedly predicted the HLA-A and HLA-B alleles of most subjects accurately. The study labeled around 160 TCR beta chains cytomegalovirus-associated. According to reports, the classifier identified cytomegalovirus status with high specificity and sensitivity.

CDR3 length: 15 amino acids. The germline V gene has CDR1 SGHRS and CDR2 YFSETQ. J gave up 6 bases and V 1 base, and 7 bases lay outside the gene matches. Sequenced: PBMCs. The rearrangement links TRBV5-1 to TRBJ2-7; 10 bases align to TRBD1. The receptor was derived from a human donor in good health. The CDR3 here is CASSLPRDRGGEQYF. DNA of the CDR3: TGCGCCAGCAGCTTGCCGCGGGACAGGGGAGGCGAGCAGTACTTC.